This record concerns one T cell receptor beta chain sequence. Its antigen is unidentified. Here immunoSEQ multiplex PCR was the method, and the copy in TCRdb shows in-frame clones only, minus some. The sample has some 80,000 clones; about 82% are singletons. The data are from a study of T cell responses to AZD1222 COVID-19 vaccine. There are 17 residues in the CDR3. V lost 0 bases, J lost 8 bases, and 11 bases stayed unmatched. The germline CDR1 and CDR2 sequences are SGDLS and YYNGEE. General study results and limits: Baseline antibody screening turned up just six or seven seropositive AZD1222 recipients.

J is TRBJ2-2 and V is TRBV9, with 9 bases lining up with TRBD2. This receptor was taken from an adult in good health. The material sequenced was peripheral blood, taken on day 0 of AZD1222 vaccination. This chain's CDR3 is CASSVVAGGPGSGELFF. Here the CDR3 DNA reads TGTGCCAGCAGCGTAGTGGCGGGAGGGCCCGGATCTGGGGAGCTGTTTTTT.